Below are 22 T cell receptor beta chains sequenced from a single sample in a study of blood T cell repertoires in COVID-19. Repertoires were generated with immunoSEQ multiplex PCR, while TCRdb's copy carries only in-frame clones and drops some. The sample has 50,000 to 60,000 clones; approximately 85% are singletons. Material for sequencing was peripheral blood. Receptors originate from a human donor in a cohort sampled during active COVID-19.

The genes are TRBV19 and TRBJ1-5; the match to TRBD1 covers 8 bases. Germline CDR1 and CDR2: LNHDA and SQIVND (reference sequence). The CDR3 covers 16 residues. J was trimmed by 2 bases and V by 10 bases; bases with no gene match: 13. CDR3 DNA: TGTGCCACCCCGACAGGGGCCCCAGCCGGCAATCAGCCCCAGCATTTT. This translates into CATPTGAPAGNQPQHF.

The chain couples TRBV18 to TRBJ2-3, with D uncertain. The germline V and J ends were trimmed by 4 bases and 0 bases, with 5 bases remaining between them. The CDR3 totals 13 residues. Germline lookup yields CDR1 KGHSH and CDR2 LQKENI. As DNA, the CDR3 is TGTGCCAGCTCACTACTGAGCACAGATACGCAGTATTTT. It yields the protein CASSLLSTDTQYF.

This chain joins TRBV6-5 and TRBJ1-4; the D is unclear. The CDR3 is 15 amino acids. V lost 2 bases and J lost 6, with 13 bases in between. Per germline, CDR1 MNHEY and CDR2 SVGAGI. The CDR3, as DNA: TGTGCCAGCAGTTACGCGGGCGCAGTGGATGAAAAACTGTTTTTT. This codes for CASSYAGAVDEKLFF.

The chain's CDR3 is CASSIEGSGSSTDTQYF. DNA for the CDR3: TGTGCCAGTAGTATAGAGGGTAGCGGGAGTAGCACAGATACGCAGTATTTT. The V and J genes are TRBV19 and TRBJ2-3; 9 bases fit TRBD2. Trimming took 0 bases from V and 0 from J; bases not matched to a gene: 4. Germline values: CDR1 LNHDA, CDR2 SQIVND (reference sequence). The CDR3 spans 17 residues.

The chain links TRBV11-2 to TRBJ1-3; maybe TRBD1 (5 bases). The CDR3 spans 14 residues. Germline loops: CDR1 SGHAT, CDR2 FQNNGV. Trimming stripped 4 bases from V and 2 bases from J, with 9 bases between. The CDR3 reads CASSSGGAGNTIYF. The DNA for the CDR3 is TGTGCCAGCAGCTCTGGAGGGGCTGGAAACACCATATATTTT.

The chain uses TRBV29-1 and TRBJ2-2, with unresolved D. The CDR3 spans 16 residues. CDR1 is SQVTM, CDR2 ANQGSEA, per germline. V was trimmed by 4 bases and J by 0 bases, leaving 15 bases between them. The CDR3 DNA follows: TGCAGCGTTGGGCCCGAAACTAAAACGAACACCGGGGAGCTGTTTTTT. It codes for CSVGPETKTNTGELFF.

This clone has just a few counts. The rearrangement joins TRBV4-3 to TRBJ1-2; D gene uncertain. The germline V gene has CDR1 LGHNA and CDR2 YSLEER. This CDR3 region has 14 residues. V gave up 3 bases and J gave up 2 bases, with 10 bases separating them. DNA for the CDR3: TGCGCCAGCAGCCACCTGACGGGGAACTATGGCTACACCTTC. It codes for CASSHLTGNYGYTF.

V is TRBV30 and J is TRBJ2-3; D perhaps matches TRBD2 (5 bases). The ends were cut back, 2 bases at V and 0 bases at J, with 12 bases in the middle. Germline-derived CDR1 and CDR2 are GTSNPN and SVGIG (reference sequence). The CDR3 has 15 residues. The CDR3 loop reads CAWSLARPSTDTQYF. The CDR3 DNA reads as TGTGCCTGGAGTCTAGCTAGGCCTAGCACAGATACGCAGTATTTT. The full variable domain, rest sourced from reference TRBV30 and TRBJ2-3, is SQTIHQWPATLVQPVGSPLSLECTVEGTSNPNLYWYRQAAGRGLQLLFYSVGIGQISSEVPQNLSASRPQDRQFILSSKKLLLSDSGFYLCAWSLARPSTDTQYFGPGTRLTVL.

The chain joins TRBV5-1 to TRBJ1-3; possibly TRBD1 for D (6 bases). Trimming took 0 bases from V and 0 from J, leaving 13 bases between them. Germline V CDR1 and CDR2: SGHRS, YFSETQ. The length of the CDR3 is 17 residues. The CDR3 reads CASSLDPTGTSGNTIYF. The CDR3 DNA is TGCGCCAGCAGCTTGGACCCGACAGGTACCTCTGGAAACACCATATATTTT. Complete variable domain (other parts from reference TRBV5-1 and TRBJ1-3): KAGVTQTPRYLIKTRGQQVTLSCSPISGHRSVSWYQQTPGQGLQFLFEYFSETQRNKGNFPGRFSGRQFSNSRSEMNVSTLELGDSALYLCASSLDPTGTSGNTIYFGEGSWLTVV.

This chain connects TRBV7-3 to TRBJ2-1; 8 bases fit TRBD2. V was clipped by 4 bases and J by 3 bases; unmatched bases: 5. The germline V gene has CDR1 SGHTA and CDR2 FQGTGA. The CDR3 covers 15 residues. CDR3 bases: TGTGCCAGCAGCTCCTCGGCGGGAGGCTACAATGAGCAGTTCTTC. Translated: CASSSSAGGYNEQFF. The whole variable domain, remainder taken from reference TRBV7-3 and TRBJ2-1, is GAGVSQTPSNKVTEKGKYVELRCDPISGHTALYWYRQSLGQGPEFLIYFQGTGAADDSGLPNDRFFAVRPEGSVSTLKIQRTERGDSAVYLCASSSSAGGYNEQFFGPGTRLTVL.

This clone was found once. The chain has TRBV30 and TRBJ1-4; D gene unclear. Trimming removed 2 bases from V and 0 bases from J, with 7 bases in between. CDR3 length: 14 amino acids. CDR1 and CDR2 from the germline V gene are GTSNPN and SVGIG (reference sequence). CDR3 protein: CAWSKGATNEKLFF. The CDR3 nucleotides are TGTGCCTGGAGTAAGGGAGCAACTAATGAAAAACTGTTTTTT.

This clone was found a few times. This chain joins TRBV9 and TRBJ1-3; 7 positions agree with TRBD1. This CDR3 is 15 amino acids long. Germline trimming cut 0 bases from V and 8 bases from J; bases unmatched to any gene: 8. CDR1 is SGDLS and CDR2 is YYNGEE in the germline V gene. The CDR3 spells CASSVERGRPDTIYF. The CDR3 DNA is TGTGCCAGCAGCGTAGAGAGGGGGCGTCCGGACACCATATATTTT.

The chain couples TRBV5-1 to TRBJ1-2, with 9 bases fitting TRBD1. V lost 0 bases to trimming and J lost 6 bases; unmatched junction nucleotides: 6. CDR1 and CDR2 from the germline V gene are SGHRS and YFSETQ. The CDR3 covers 15 residues. CDR3 in DNA: TGCGCCAGCAGCTTGGACGGAGACAGGGGGAATGGCTACACCTTC. Its translation is CASSLDGDRGNGYTF. Combining the CDR3 with reference TRBV5-1 and TRBJ1-2 gives the whole variable domain KAGVTQTPRYLIKTRGQQVTLSCSPISGHRSVSWYQQTPGQGLQFLFEYFSETQRNKGNFPGRFSGRQFSNSRSEMNVSTLELGDSALYLCASSLDGDRGNGYTFGSGTRLTVV.

This clone was seen only once. The V gene is TRBV5-4, the J gene TRBJ1-2; TRBD1 matches 8 bases. Trimming took 3 bases from V and 3 from J; bases not matched to a gene: 1. The length of the CDR3 is 13 residues. Per germline, CDR1 SGHNT and CDR2 YYREEE (reference sequence). The CDR3: CASSWGQDYGYTF. DNA for the CDR3: TGTGCCAGCAGCTGGGGACAGGACTATGGCTACACCTTC.

The chain carries TRBV9 and TRBJ2-3; possible D gene TRBD2, 6 bases. CDR3 length equals 13 residues. Germline loops: CDR1 SGDLS, CDR2 YYNGEE. Deletions cut 3 bases from V and 6 bases from J, with 11 bases between. Written as DNA, the CDR3 is TGTGCCAGCAGCGAGAGGAGGGTGGATACGCAGTATTTT. Translating it yields CASSERRVDTQYF.

V usage is TRBV5-5 and J usage is TRBJ2-7, with 7 bases identical to TRBD1. Germline CDR1 and CDR2: SGHKS and YYEKEE (reference sequence). V gave up 2 bases and J gave up 2 bases; unmatched junction bases: 7. This CDR3 spans 15 amino acids. CDR3: CASSFLRGGPYEQYF. In DNA, the CDR3 is TGTGCCAGCAGCTTTTTGAGAGGGGGCCCCTACGAGCAGTACTTC.

The rearrangement links TRBV27 to TRBJ1-6, with 7 bases that match TRBD1. With V trimmed by 6 bases and J by 9 bases, 5 bases remained unmatched. Looked up from germline, CDR1 is MNHEY and CDR2 is SMNVEV (reference sequence). The CDR3 has 13 residues. The CDR3 nucleotides read TGTGCCAGCAGCCACAGGGGAGGTTCACCCCTCCACTTT. Translated: CASSHRGGSPLHF.

The CDR3 protein is CASRQVTGLGETQYF. Here the CDR3 DNA reads TGCGCCAGCAGACAGGTGACGGGCCTCGGTGAGACCCAGTACTTC. This chain connects TRBV5-1 to TRBJ2-5, with D maybe TRBD1 (5 bases). In germline, CDR1 is SGHRS, CDR2 YFSETQ. The CDR3 is made up of 15 amino acids. V was shortened by 5 bases and J by 5 bases, with 19 bases between the two germline ends.

The chain links TRBV5-4 to TRBJ2-3; 14 bases match TRBD2. The CDR3 totals 16 residues. The V gene's germline CDR1 is SGHNT and CDR2 YYREEE (reference sequence). The junction had 5 bases not matched to a gene; V was cut back by 3 bases and J by 5 bases. CDR3 nucleotide sequence: TGTGCCAGCAGCTCGGGACTAGCGGGAGTGGTAGATACGCAGTATTTT. This codes for CASSSGLAGVVDTQYF.

The chain carries TRBV24-1 and TRBJ2-1, with 12 bases lining up with TRBD2. This CDR3 comprises 16 residues. In germline, CDR1 is KGHDR, CDR2 SFDVKD. Germline trimming cut 4 bases from V and 8 bases from J; bases unmatched to any gene: 8. This chain's CDR3 is CATSETTSGSFDEQFF. The CDR3 nucleotides are TGTGCCACCAGTGAAACGACTAGCGGGAGTTTCGATGAGCAGTTCTTC.

The chain recombines TRBV10-2 with TRBJ1-2, with D perhaps matching TRBD1 (6 bases). Trimming removed 6 bases from V and 7 bases from J, with 18 bases in between. Per the germline V gene, CDR1 is WSHSY and CDR2 is SAAADI. The CDR3 is made up of 14 amino acids. CDR3 nucleotides: TGCGCCAGCAGCCCGGACAGTTCTCTGACTGGCTACACCTTC. It encodes CASSPDSSLTGYTF.

The chain employs TRBV6-6 and TRBJ2-7, with 8 bases lining up with TRBD2. Germline values: CDR1 MNHNY, CDR2 SVGAGI (reference sequence). The J segment lost 4 bases and the V segment lost 5 bases, leaving 13 bases of the junction unmatched. The CDR3 runs to 16 residues. The CDR3: CASSRSGSFEWYEQYF. The CDR3 region has the DNA TGTGCCAGCAGTCGAAGCGGGAGTTTCGAGTGGTACGAGCAGTACTTC.